This TCR beta chain stems from a study of STAT5B mutations in CD4+ large granular lymphocyte leukemia. General study findings and limits: The CD4+ versus CD8+ T-LGLL clonality difference may reflect limited sample size. Without putative leukemic clones, patient CD4-sorted repertoires remained more clonal than healthy CD4+ repertoires.

Method: immunoSEQ multiplex PCR; TCRdb's copy keeps in-frame clones and lacks some. The table records roughly 23,000 clones, more than 60% of them present only once. Comments on this clone: Antigen specificity is unknown.

What was sequenced was CD4+ T cells from blood buffy coats. This TCR came from a human donor in good health.

The CDR3 is CASSTITGTGNSLAKNIQYF. CDR3 coding DNA: TGTGCCAGCAGTACGATCACCGGGACAGGGAATAGCCTAGCCAAAAACATTCAGTACTTC. The V and J genes are TRBV2 and TRBJ2-4, with 9 nucleotides matching TRBD1. Looked up from germline, CDR1 is SNHLY and CDR2 is FYNNEI. The CDR3 covers 20 residues. Trimming at V came to 5 bases and at J to 0 bases, leaving 17 bases not matched to a gene.